This TCR beta chain is from a study of blood T cell repertoires in COVID-19. In the study overall: The origin of the acute and convalescent COVID-19 samples was the United States, Italy and Spain.

The study recruited people aged 18 to 89 years across approximately 24 US areas. Clinical history reported by participants formed the basis on which cohorts were assigned. All recovered Cohort 3 donors got two negative PCRs, got clearance, or saw symptom resolution. Germline V gene lookup returns CDR1 KGHSH and CDR2 LQKENI. CDR3 length: 15 residues. V was shortened by 1 base and J by 4 bases, with 13 bases between the two germline ends. Clones were sequenced by immunoSEQ multiplex PCR, and TCRdb holds only the in-frame ones, with some missing. The sample yields some 300,000 clones, about 90% seen once.

The specimen sequenced was PBMCs or T cells enriched from blood (not recorded which). The receptor was isolated from a woman in her twenties or thirties who had recovered from COVID-19. The chain carries TRBV18 and TRBJ1-2; D remains unclear. CDR3 sequence reads: CASSPRTSNFYGYTF. CDR3 in DNA: TGTGCCAGCTCACCACGAACAAGTAATTTCTATGGCTACACCTTC.